This TCR beta chain was sequenced in a study of T cells in localized non-small cell lung cancer (dated by TCRdb to between 2020 and 2021). General notes on the study: The study examined T cell repertoires in roughly 240 patients with early-stage NSCLC and compared tumors with uninvolved tumor-adjacent lungs. The cohort consisted of a few hundred treatment-naive NSCLC patients whose localized lung tumors had been resected. A mean age of around 69 years was recorded for the NSCLC patients, of whom more than 120 were male and about a hundred were female.

At diagnosis, peripheral blood, uninvolved tumor-adjacent lung and tumor were collected and were preserved as a mix of fresh-frozen and FFPE material. For TCR repertoire profiling, the blood samples were analyzed as peripheral blood mononuclear cells. General findings and caveats noted by the study authors: A median of approximately 55 of the top 100 tumor clones were detected in paired uninvolved adjacent lung, and about 29 of these tumor clones were also found among the top 100 clones of the paired uninvolved adjacent lung. Uninvolved tumor-adjacent lung showed the highest T cell clonality, higher than tumor, which suggests more focused antigenic responses in the adjacent lung. Because multi-region tumor sequencing was not performed, intratumor heterogeneity could not be ruled out. Higher blood T cell density associated with longer overall survival, while higher adjacent-lung clonality associated with shorter survival. Because the study design was exploratory, TCR variables were selected using unadjusted p-values without false-discovery rate correction.

About this clone itself: It lacks a known antigen. Base qualities are not recorded, but no much larger clone differs from it by a single base.

The immunoSEQ Assay was used to sequence TCR beta CDR3 regions from DNA. The study's processing was this. To compute T cell density, TCR beta template counts were normalized to usable DNA, which was estimated by amplifying housekeeping genes. The preseqR package was used to estimate richness by extrapolating to 400,000 templates for PBMC samples and to 120,000 templates for tissue samples. Clonality was defined as one minus Pielou's evenness. Tissue-enriched TCRs were identified through differential abundance testing performed on productive amino-acid clonotypes, with a minimum total count of 5 and an alpha of 0.1. Repertoire overlap between compartments was quantified with the Jaccard Index and Morisita Overlap Index. TCR beta CDR3s were clustered by GLIPH together with public tetramer-defined viral CDR3s, and at least three viral sequences plus V-gene enrichment were required for viral motifs. Not all clones reach the TCRdb copy of this immuneACCESS table, which keeps in-frame sequences only. Checked studies attribute under half of the gap to unresolved V genes and leave the rest unexplained. V, J and clone size are taken as reported in that table, and D and trimming were inferred from the DNA itself. The sample table records over 40,000 clones; about 88% of these occur just once. The top ten clonotypes cover roughly 2.7% of the sample.

The cysteine opens and the phenylalanine closes a CDR3 of 14 amino acids. Left in the record is the CDR3 DNA by itself, 42 bases read in frame from the first base. Via the germline V gene, CDR1 is MNHEY and CDR2 SVGAGI. The trim is 11 bases for V and 1 base for J, with a gap of 15 bases between the germline ends. This sample comprised peripheral blood, obtained before any cancer treatment. This receptor was taken from a female donor over 55 with stage I squamous cell lung carcinoma. The V and J segments used are TRBV6-5 and TRBJ1-5; the D gene remains uncertain. Read as DNA, the sequence is TGTGCCGGGCCGTCCAGAGAGAGCAATCAGCCCCAGCATTTT. This sequence encodes CAGPSRESNQPQHF.